These 3 T cell receptor beta chains came from one sample sequenced in a study of T-cell reconstitution after alpha-beta-depleted transplantation in children (TCRdb year 2016). The treatment or condition label corresponds to: allogeneic hematopoietic cell transplantation with graft depleted of TCRalphabeta T cells and CD19 B cells. Receptors were amplified or captured by PCR. The instrument given in TCRdb is Illumina HiSeq 2500. TCR libraries were prepared with molecular barcoding, using unique molecular identifiers to normalize TCRbeta repertoire quantification. The public reads were run again by TCRdb, first through fastp at Q25 and then through MiXCR, and only productive beta chains were kept. One record per CDR3 amino acid sequence lists the most common genes and DNA. The sample table lists under 750,000 distinct CDR3 sequences, 23% of them with a count of one. The leading ten clones occupy around 14% of the sample.

Specimen: PBMCs, mostly from graft donor cells, collected 360 days after TCRalphabeta/CD19-depleted stem cell transplant. The receptors stem from a boy under two years old who had a stem cell transplant for acute myeloid leukemia, so the T cells may come from the graft donor.

The J gene is TRBJ2-1, the V gene TRBV18; D remains unclear. CDR3 length equals 18 residues. V lost 3 bases and J 3 bases, leaving 21 bases between the germline ends. Germline CDR1 reads KGHSH; CDR2 reads LQKENI. CDR3 nucleotide sequence: TGTGCCAGCTCACCCCTAGACGTAATAGGCCCACTCTACAATGAGCAGTTCTTC. Encoded protein: CASSPLDVIGPLYNEQFF.

This clonotype has more than one count but fewer than ten. This chain connects TRBV6-5 to TRBJ1-5; D might be TRBD1 (6 bases). Trimming shortened V by 0 bases and J by 6 bases, and 24 bases separated the two germline ends. CDR3 length: 19 amino acids. Germline V gene sequence: CDR1 MNHEY, CDR2 SVGAGI. CDR3 coding DNA: TGTGCCAGCAGTTACTCGGGGGGCATTGGGCAGGTGTGGGGTCAGCCCCAGCATTTT. This sequence encodes CASSYSGGIGQVWGQPQHF.

This clonotype has just a few counts. The chain combines TRBV4-3 with TRBJ2-7; D is undetermined. Trimming took off 1 base at V and 4 bases at J, with 8 bases between the two ends. The CDR3 covers 13 residues. Germline V gene lookup returns CDR1 LGHNA and CDR2 YSLEER. The CDR3, as DNA: TGCGCCAGCAGCCAAGGCAGTGGTTACGAGCAGTACTTC. Translation: CASSQGSGYEQYF.